This TCR beta chain stems from a study of CD8 T cells in Susac syndrome. Study-wide results and limits: As acknowledged by the study, its TCR sequencing and HLA analysis included a relatively small number of individuals.

The V end lost 0 bases, the J end lost 4 bases, and 7 bases lay between the germline ends. The CDR3 sequence is 14 residues long. Germline CDR1 MNHNY, CDR2 SVGAGI (reference sequence). A remark on this clonotype: No antigen is known for it.

The CD8+ and CD4+ T cells were negatively isolated, with the TEMRA cells enriched by FACS. Random hexamers were used to reverse transcribe the RNA input (about 0.5 to 1 ug). The amplification used immunoSEQ multiplex PCR on TCR beta CDR3; it spanned 54 Vbeta and 13 Jbeta. TCRdb reprocessed the immunoSEQ multiplex PCR reads with MiXCR, giving one entry per CDR3 protein. Of some 260,000 distinct CDR3 sequences listed, 80% to 95% are singletons. The source of this sequence is a human donor with multiple sclerosis. The rearrangement links TRBV6-6 to TRBJ1-3; D is unresolved. The specimen was CD4+ T cells from PBMCs. The CDR3 reads CASSYSEGGNTIYF. The CDR3 bases are TGTGCCAGCAGTTACTCTGAGGGCGGAAACACCATATATTTT.